This is a list of T cell receptor beta chains from one sample in a study of shared clonotypes between healthy human individuals. The method was immunoSEQ multiplex PCR; TCRdb's version includes in-frame clones alone and lacks a portion of them. The sample carries roughly 500,000 clones, 79% recorded once. Sequencing was carried out using PBMCs. All receptors derive from a woman in her forties in good health. Some clones in this sample may be carry-over from other donors' samples. CDR3s include the opening cysteine and the closing phenylalanine or tryptophan. Each record gives: D gene, J gene, clone size, V gene, CDR3 protein, CDR3 DNA. The D gene is left open where the match is weak. Clone size is not always given. Where it is, it says once, few, many or a class for expanded clones.

>.|TRBJ2-7|.|TRBV27
CASSLKGGKYEQYF
TGTGCCAGCAGTTTAAAGGGCGGAAAATACGAGCAGTACTTC
>.|TRBJ2-7|.|TRBV5-5
CASGISGTYEQYF
TGTGCCAGCGGTATTTCGGGGACCTACGAGCAGTACTTC
>TRBD2|TRBJ2-7|.|TRBV10-2
CASSEAGARYEQYF
TGCGCCAGCAGTGAGGCGGGAGCGAGGTACGAGCAGTACTTC
>.|TRBJ2-5|once|TRBV18
CASSPRLETQYF
TGTGCCAGCTCACCAAGGCTAGAGACCCAGTACTTC
>.|TRBJ2-2|many|TRBV6-9
CASRSGTDTGELFF
TGTGCCAGCAGGTCAGGGACGGACACCGGGGAGCTGTTTTTT
>.|TRBJ2-2|.|TRBV7-9
CASRSGTDTGELFF
TGTGCCAGCAGGTCAGGGACGGACACCGGGGAGCTGTTTTTT
>.|TRBJ1-3|.|TRBV2
CASSESSSGNTIYF
TGTGCCAGCAGTGAGAGTAGTTCTGGAAACACCATATATTTT
>.|TRBJ2-7|.|TRBV20-1
CSAQVWEEQYF
TGCAGTGCTCAAGTCTGGGAAGAGCAGTACTTC
>TRBD2|TRBJ2-3|.|TRBV11-2
CASSAGTRAPDTQYF
TGTGCCAGCAGCGCCGGGACTAGGGCCCCAGATACGCAGTATTTT
>.|TRBJ1-5|.|TRBV6-5
CASSPPGPYQPQHF
TGTGCCAGCAGCCCACCCGGCCCCTATCAGCCCCAGCATTTT
>.|TRBJ1-5|few|TRBV11-2
CASSPSTGNQPQHF
TGTGCCAGCAGCCCATCGACAGGCAATCAGCCCCAGCATTTT
>TRBD1|TRBJ1-5|.|TRBV29-1
CSVQTGGDQPQHF
TGCAGCGTCCAGACAGGGGGCGATCAGCCCCAGCATTTT
>TRBD1|TRBJ1-6|.|TRBV10-3
CATTTGTVNSPLHF
TGTGCCACTACGACCGGGACAGTCAATTCACCCCTCCACTTT
>TRBD2|TRBJ2-2|.|TRBV5-1
CASSLGGTSPGELFF
TGCGCCAGCAGCTTGGGAGGGACTAGCCCCGGGGAGCTGTTTTTT
>.|TRBJ2-2|few|TRBV29-1
CSVGGGTGELFF
TGCAGCGTTGGGGGTGGGACCGGGGAGCTGTTTTTT
>.|TRBJ2-5|.|TRBV19
CASSTQAIGETQYF
TGTGCCAGTAGTACGCAGGCTATAGGGGAGACCCAGTACTTC
>.|TRBJ2-6|once|TRBV9
CASSVSRGGSGANVLTF
TGTGCCAGCAGCGTATCTCGGGGCGGTTCTGGGGCCAACGTCCTGACTTTC
>.|TRBJ1-2|.|TRBV4-3
CASSQDGHRNYGYTF
TGCGCCAGCAGCCAAGATGGACATCGAAACTATGGCTACACCTTC
>.|TRBJ1-1|few|TRBV4-3
CASSQDGANTEAFF
TGCGCCAGCAGCCAAGACGGGGCGAACACTGAAGCTTTCTTT
>.|TRBJ2-4|.|TRBV28
CASSPEDRKNIQYF
TGTGCCAGCAGTCCGGAGGACAGAAAAAACATTCAGTACTTC
>.|TRBJ1-4|.|TRBV2
CASSEGVREGEKLFF
TGTGCCAGCAGTGAAGGAGTCAGGGAGGGTGAAAAACTGTTTTTT
>.|TRBJ1-1|few|TRBV7-3
CASSGQGPGTEAFF
TGTGCCAGCAGCGGGCAGGGGCCGGGCACTGAAGCTTTCTTT
>TRBD2|TRBJ2-7|.|TRBV7-2
CASSLLVSGNYEQYF
TGTGCCAGCAGCTTATTGGTTAGCGGGAACTACGAGCAGTACTTC
>TRBD1|TRBJ2-1|few|TRBV6-1
CASSDGGRGLDNEQFF
TGTGCCAGCAGTGATGGTGGCAGGGGGCTGGACAATGAGCAGTTCTTC
>.|TRBJ2-3|.|TRBV5-1
CASSPPVAPSTDTQYF
TGCGCCAGCAGCCCCCCCGTGGCGCCAAGCACAGATACGCAGTATTTT
>TRBD1|TRBJ1-5|.|TRBV2
CASRVDRVWPQHF
TGTGCCAGCAGAGTTGACAGGGTTTGGCCCCAGCATTTT
>TRBD1|TRBJ2-7|.|TRBV19
CASSPTGTGLVYEQYF
TGTGCCAGTAGTCCCACCGGGACAGGGTTGGTATACGAGCAGTACTTC
>TRBD2|TRBJ2-5|.|TRBV9
CASSVASGTETQYF
TGTGCCAGCAGCGTAGCTAGCGGGACGGAGACCCAGTACTTC
>.|TRBJ2-3|.|TRBV27
CASTLTSTDTQYF
TGTGCCAGCACTCTTACTAGCACAGATACGCAGTATTTT